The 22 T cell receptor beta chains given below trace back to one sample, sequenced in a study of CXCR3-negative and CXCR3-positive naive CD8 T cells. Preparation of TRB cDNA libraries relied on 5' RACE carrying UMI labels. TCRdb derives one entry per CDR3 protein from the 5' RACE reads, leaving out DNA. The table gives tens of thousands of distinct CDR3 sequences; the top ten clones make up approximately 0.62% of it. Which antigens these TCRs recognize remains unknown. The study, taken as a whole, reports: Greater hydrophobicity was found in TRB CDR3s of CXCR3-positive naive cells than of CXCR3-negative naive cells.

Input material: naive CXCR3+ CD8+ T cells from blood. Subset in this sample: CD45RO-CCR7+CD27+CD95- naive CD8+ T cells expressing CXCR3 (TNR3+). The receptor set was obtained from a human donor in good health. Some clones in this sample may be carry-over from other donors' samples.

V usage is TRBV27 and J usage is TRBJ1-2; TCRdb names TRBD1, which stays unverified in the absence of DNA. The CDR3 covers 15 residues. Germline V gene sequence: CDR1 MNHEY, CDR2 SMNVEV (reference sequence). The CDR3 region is CASSIGSRTGDGYTF.

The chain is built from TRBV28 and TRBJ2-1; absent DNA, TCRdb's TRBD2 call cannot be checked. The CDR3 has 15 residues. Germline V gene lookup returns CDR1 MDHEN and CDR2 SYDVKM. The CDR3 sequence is CASSPLAVSYNEQFF.

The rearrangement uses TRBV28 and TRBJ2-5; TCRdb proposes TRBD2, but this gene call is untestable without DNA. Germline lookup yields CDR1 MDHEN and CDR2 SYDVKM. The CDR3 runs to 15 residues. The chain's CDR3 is CASSPGLAAKETQYF.

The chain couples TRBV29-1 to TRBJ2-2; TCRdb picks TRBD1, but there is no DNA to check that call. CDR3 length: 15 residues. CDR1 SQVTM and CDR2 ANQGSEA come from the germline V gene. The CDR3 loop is CSVEDRQGATGELFF.

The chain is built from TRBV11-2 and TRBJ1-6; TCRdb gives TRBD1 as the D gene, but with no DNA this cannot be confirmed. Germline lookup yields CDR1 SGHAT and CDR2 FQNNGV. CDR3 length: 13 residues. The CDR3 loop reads CASGTDYNSPLHF.

The CDR3 sequence is CASSRGSSDTQYF. The rearrangement joins TRBV5-6 to TRBJ2-3. The CDR3 totals 13 residues. Germline lookup yields CDR1 SGHDT and CDR2 YYEEEE.

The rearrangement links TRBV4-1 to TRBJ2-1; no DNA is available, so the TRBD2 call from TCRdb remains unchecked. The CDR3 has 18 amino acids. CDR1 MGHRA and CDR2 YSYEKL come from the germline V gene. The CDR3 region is CASSSSPAPSGDYNEQFF.

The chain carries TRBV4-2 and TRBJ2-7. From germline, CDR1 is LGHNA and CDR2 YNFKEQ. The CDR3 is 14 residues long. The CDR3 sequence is CASSQEPGPYEQYF.

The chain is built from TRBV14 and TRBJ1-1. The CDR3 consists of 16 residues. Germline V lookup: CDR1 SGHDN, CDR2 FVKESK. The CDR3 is CASSLRGSRRNTEAFF.

The CDR3 sequence is CSVEDRQTLYNEQFF. The chain uses TRBV29-1 and TRBJ2-1; TCRdb's D call, TRBD1, is unchecked because there is no DNA. The V gene's germline CDR1 is SQVTM and CDR2 ANQGSEA. The CDR3 is made up of 15 amino acids.

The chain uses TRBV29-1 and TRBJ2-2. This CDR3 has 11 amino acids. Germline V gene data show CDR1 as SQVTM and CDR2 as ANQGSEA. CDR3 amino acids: CSVEVIGELGF.

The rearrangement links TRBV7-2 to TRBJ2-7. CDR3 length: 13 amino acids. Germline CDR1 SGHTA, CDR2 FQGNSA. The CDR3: CASGDPSSYEQYF.

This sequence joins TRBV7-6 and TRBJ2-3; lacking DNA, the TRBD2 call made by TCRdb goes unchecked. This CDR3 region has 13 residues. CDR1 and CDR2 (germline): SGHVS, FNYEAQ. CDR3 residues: CASSAHSGATQYF.

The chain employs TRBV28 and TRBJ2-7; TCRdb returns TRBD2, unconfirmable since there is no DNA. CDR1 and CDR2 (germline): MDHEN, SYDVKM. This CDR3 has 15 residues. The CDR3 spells CASLWTSGSSYEQYF.

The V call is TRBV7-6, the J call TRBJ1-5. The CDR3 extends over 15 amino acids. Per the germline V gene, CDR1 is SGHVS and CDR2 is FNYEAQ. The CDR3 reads CASSLGHMGNQPQHF.

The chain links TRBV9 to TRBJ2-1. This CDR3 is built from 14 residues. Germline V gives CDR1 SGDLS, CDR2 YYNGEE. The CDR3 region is CASSVEGDYNEQFF.

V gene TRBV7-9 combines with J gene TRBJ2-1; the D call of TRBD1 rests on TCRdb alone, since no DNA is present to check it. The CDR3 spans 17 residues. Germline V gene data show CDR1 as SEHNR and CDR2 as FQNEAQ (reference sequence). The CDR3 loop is CASSSNRESTYNDEQFF.

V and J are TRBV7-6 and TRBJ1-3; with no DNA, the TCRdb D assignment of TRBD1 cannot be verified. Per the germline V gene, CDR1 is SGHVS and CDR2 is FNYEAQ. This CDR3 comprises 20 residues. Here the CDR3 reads CASSLRNPGVVDFSGNTIYF.

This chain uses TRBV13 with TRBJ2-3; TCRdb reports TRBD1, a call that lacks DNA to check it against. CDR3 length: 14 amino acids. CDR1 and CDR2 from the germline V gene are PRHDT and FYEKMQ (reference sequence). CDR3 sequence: CASSPPSKGDTQYF.

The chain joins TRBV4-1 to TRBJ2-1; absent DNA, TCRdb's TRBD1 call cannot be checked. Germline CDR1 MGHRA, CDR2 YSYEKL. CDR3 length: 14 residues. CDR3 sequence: CASSQAPLRNEQFF.

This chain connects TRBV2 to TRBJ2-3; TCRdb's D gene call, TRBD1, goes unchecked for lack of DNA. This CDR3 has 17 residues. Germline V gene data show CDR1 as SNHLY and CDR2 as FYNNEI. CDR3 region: CASREYGQGGSTDTQYF.

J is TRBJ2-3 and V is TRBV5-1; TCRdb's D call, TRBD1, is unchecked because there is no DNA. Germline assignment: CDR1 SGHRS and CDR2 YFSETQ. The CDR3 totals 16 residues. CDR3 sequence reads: CASSLAAGGEVDTQYF.